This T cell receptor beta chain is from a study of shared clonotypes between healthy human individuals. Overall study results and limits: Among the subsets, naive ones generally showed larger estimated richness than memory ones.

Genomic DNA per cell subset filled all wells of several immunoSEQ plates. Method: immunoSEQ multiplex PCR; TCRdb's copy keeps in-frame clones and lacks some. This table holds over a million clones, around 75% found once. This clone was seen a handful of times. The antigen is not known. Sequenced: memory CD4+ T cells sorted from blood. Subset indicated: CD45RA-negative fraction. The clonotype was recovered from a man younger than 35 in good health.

The CDR3 loop reads CSAMVGETQYF. DNA of the CDR3: TGCAGTGCTATGGTGGGAGAGACCCAGTACTTC. The V and J genes are TRBV20-1 and TRBJ2-5; the D is unclear. The ends were cut back, 4 bases at V and 4 bases at J, with 7 bases in the middle. Looked up from germline, CDR1 is DFQATT and CDR2 is SNEGSKA (reference sequence). The CDR3 runs 11 residues.